Below, 15 T cell receptor beta chains from the same sample are listed, as sequenced in a study of cytomegalovirus exposure and HLA in healthy donors. 13 Jbeta primers and 60 Vbeta primers were used for the PCR. Clones were read by immunoSEQ multiplex PCR, and TCRdb kept only the in-frame ones, dropping some. Recorded for this sample: some 84,000 clones. Sequenced sample: PBMCs. These TCRs come from a man aged 45-60 years in good health and CMV-seronegative.

V usage is TRBV7-3 and J usage is TRBJ2-2; perhaps TRBD1 as D (6 bases). Trimming cost V 5 bases and J 7 bases, with 11 bases left between them. This CDR3 region has 13 residues. Germline V gives CDR1 SGHTA, CDR2 FQGTGA. DNA of the CDR3: TGTGCCAGCAGCCATTCAGGGGTCGGGGAGCTGTTTTTT. Translated: CASSHSGVGELFF.

V and J are TRBV6-1 and TRBJ1-1; 9 nucleotides align to TRBD1. V lost 3 bases to trimming and J lost 1 base; unmatched junction nucleotides: 6. In germline, CDR1 is MNHNS, CDR2 SASEGT. The CDR3 is made up of 16 amino acids. CDR3 protein: CASSETGGYENTEAFF. The CDR3 bases are TGTGCCAGCAGTGAGACAGGGGGATATGAGAACACTGAAGCTTTCTTT.

The rearrangement links TRBV10-2 to TRBJ1-3; weak D call: TRBD1 (5 bases). Germline assignment: CDR1 WSHSY and CDR2 SAAADI. The V end was cut by 3 bases, the J end by 3 bases, with 12 bases between. The CDR3 has 15 amino acids. The CDR3 DNA is TGCGCCAGCAGTGAAGCCAGGGTAATTGGAAACACCATATATTTT. It yields the protein CASSEARVIGNTIYF.

This chain joins TRBV28 and TRBJ2-2, with D maybe TRBD1 (5 bases). This CDR3 has 16 residues. In germline, CDR1 is MDHEN, CDR2 SYDVKM. The V gene lost 3 bases and the J gene lost 6 bases, with 17 bases spanning the gap. CDR3 sequence (DNA): TGTGCCAGCAGTTTTCGGGCCAAGGGGCCTGCCGGGGAGCTGTTTTTT. Protein sequence: CASSFRAKGPAGELFF.

The V call is TRBV6-5, the J call TRBJ2-7; TRBD2 matches at 9 bases. Germline values: CDR1 MNHEY, CDR2 SVGAGI. CDR3 length equals 15 residues. V was pared by 0 bases and J by 6 bases, with 6 bases of the junction left unmatched. CDR3 amino acids: CASSYSLAGIGEQYF. DNA of the CDR3: TGTGCCAGCAGTTACTCCCTAGCGGGGATAGGCGAGCAGTACTTC.

Here the CDR3 reads CASSQSLEANYGYTF. The CDR3 DNA reads as TGCGCCAGCAGCCAAAGCCTTGAGGCTAACTATGGCTACACCTTC. The chain employs TRBV5-1 and TRBJ1-2; no reliable D call. V was shortened by 4 bases and J by 0 bases, with 13 bases between the two germline ends. CDR3 size: 15 residues. Per germline, CDR1 SGHRS and CDR2 YFSETQ.

The chain employs TRBV4-1 and TRBJ2-5; TRBD2 matches 8 bases. V trimming: 4 bases; J trimming: 3 bases; junction bases outside the gene matches: 4. The germline V gene encodes CDR1 MGHRA and CDR2 YSYEKL. The length of the CDR3 is 14 residues. CDR3 sequence reads: CASSLYSGEETQYF. CDR3 coding DNA: TGCGCCAGCAGCCTCTATAGCGGGGAAGAGACCCAGTACTTC.

V usage is TRBV19 and J usage is TRBJ1-4, with D uncertain. CDR1 and CDR2 from the germline V gene are LNHDA and SQIVND (reference sequence). Trimming removed 7 bases at V and 0 bases at J, with 12 bases between. This CDR3 has 15 amino acids. CDR3 nucleotide sequence: TGTGCCAGTAACGAATTCGGGGCAACTAATGAAAAACTGTTTTTT. Amino acids: CASNEFGATNEKLFF.

This rearrangement joins TRBV6-5 to TRBJ1-5; D may be TRBD1 (6 bases). Trimming took off 6 bases at V and 7 bases at J, with 19 bases between the two ends. CDR3 length equals 15 residues. Germline lookup yields CDR1 MNHEY and CDR2 SVGAGI. Here the CDR3 DNA reads TGTGCCAGCAGGCCACAGGGTTCCTCTTTCCAGCCCCAGCATTTT. It codes for CASRPQGSSFQPQHF.

J is TRBJ2-7 and V is TRBV28; 10 bases match TRBD1. The J segment lost 5 bases and the V segment lost 3 bases, leaving 10 bases of the junction unmatched. The CDR3 has 16 residues. Germline V lookup: CDR1 MDHEN, CDR2 SYDVKM. The CDR3 DNA reads as TGTGCCAGCAGTTTGTCTTCGGGACAGGGGAGGGACGAGCAGTACTTC. It codes for CASSLSSGQGRDEQYF.

The rearrangement uses TRBV11-3 and TRBJ2-1; 8 positions match TRBD2. This CDR3 spans 14 amino acids. CDR1 SGHNT and CDR2 YENEEA come from the germline V gene. The V segment lost 1 base and the J segment 6 bases; nucleotides outside the gene matches: 2. This chain's CDR3 is CASSLAGGINEQFF. DNA for the CDR3: TGTGCCAGCAGCTTAGCGGGGGGGATCAATGAGCAGTTCTTC.

On this clone: Distinct nucleotide sequences in the sample also encode this CDR3. The V call is TRBV28, the J call TRBJ2-3; 8 nucleotides match TRBD1. The CDR3 spans 13 residues. V lost 7 bases to trimming and J lost 4 bases; unmatched junction nucleotides: 4. The germline V gene encodes CDR1 MDHEN and CDR2 SYDVKM. CDR3 amino acids: CASNGQGADTQYF. The CDR3 region has the DNA TGTGCCAGCAACGGACAGGGCGCAGATACGCAGTATTTT.

The CDR3 bases are TGTGCCAGCAGCGTAGGACGGGGGGCCAACAATGAGCAGTTCTTC. Its protein product is CASSVGRGANNEQFF. The J gene is TRBJ2-1, the V gene TRBV9, with a possible D match to TRBD2 (7 bases). Germline loops: CDR1 SGDLS, CDR2 YYNGEE. V was clipped by 0 bases and J by 5 bases, with 12 bases between them. This CDR3 has 15 amino acids.

The chain is built from TRBV5-1 and TRBJ2-3; D not certain. CDR1 SGHRS and CDR2 YFSETQ come from the germline V gene. V was trimmed by 1 base and J by 3 bases, leaving 3 bases between them. The CDR3 has 12 residues. The CDR3 DNA reads TGCGCCAGCAGCTTGTATACAGATACGCAGTATTTT. Encoded protein: CASSLYTDTQYF.

This chain uses TRBV7-9 with TRBJ2-3, with D possibly matching TRBD1 (6 bases). V lost 5 bases and J 0 bases, leaving 15 bases between the germline ends. This CDR3 spans 16 amino acids. CDR1 and CDR2 (germline): SEHNR, FQNEAQ (reference sequence). The CDR3 protein is CASSGGRDGSTDTQYF. CDR3 DNA sequence: TGTGCCAGCAGCGGGGGCCGGGACGGGAGCACAGATACGCAGTATTTT.